This T cell receptor (beta chain) was retrieved from a study of blood T cell repertoires in COVID-19. For the study at large: The United States, Italy and Spain supplied acute and convalescent COVID-19 samples.

Trimming at V came to 5 bases and at J to 0 bases, leaving 9 bases not matched to a gene. The germline gives CDR1 MNHEY, CDR2 SVGEGT. This CDR3 spans 17 amino acids. This clone has only a few counts. Under the authors' procedure: Reference gene primers were amplified, and this amplification served to estimate nucleated cell counts. The assay was immunoSEQ multiplex PCR, and TCRdb's table has in-frame clones only and misses some. V and J calls and clone size are as listed in that table; D and trimming were resolved from the DNA. The data contain fewer than 80,000 clones, 86% of them singletons. The sample taken for sequencing was peripheral blood. The chain recombines TRBV6-2 or TRBV6-3 with TRBJ1-3; TRBD1 matches at 8 bases. The sequence came from a man aged 30 to 39 with acute or convalescent COVID-19. CDR3 coding DNA: TGTGCCAGCAGTCCCCGGGGACAGGCCTACTCTGGAAACACCATATATTTT. It codes for CASSPRGQAYSGNTIYF.